This TCR beta chain is drawn from a study of T-cell memory formation after mild COVID-19. Study information: Most TCR clusters belonged to a single donor. Study results and limitations: Clones from the second wave (peaking day 37) had unconfirmed SARS-CoV-2 specificity.

About this clonotype itself: The antigen remains unidentified.

Constant-segment primers served in 5'RACE that generated TCR alpha and TCR beta cDNA libraries bearing sample barcodes and UMIs. One entry per CDR3 protein, called by TCRdb with MiXCR from the 5' RACE reads. This sample carries hundreds of thousands of distinct CDR3 sequences, roughly 15% of them seen once, and the ten largest clones take about a fifth. This CDR3 comprises 15 residues. V lost 4 bases and J lost 3, with 13 bases in between. The germline gives CDR1 SEHNR, CDR2 FQNEAQ (reference sequence). This receptor was taken from a man in his late teens or twenties who had mild COVID-19 (a few samples of this study predate the infection). Cell type and time point are not known. Sequenced: PBMCs or a T cell subset sorted from them (not recorded which). The chain couples TRBV7-9 to TRBJ2-1; no firm D call. The CDR3, as DNA: TGTGCCAGCAGCTCTACAAAAGACCTCTACAATGAGCAGTTCTTC. The encoded protein is CASSSTKDLYNEQFF.